Below, 5 T cell receptor beta chains from the same sample are listed, as sequenced in a study of T cells in Graves' hyperthyroidism and ophthalmopathy. Amplified regions were TCR beta CDR3 sequences from RNA transcripts. Researchers ran a first-round RT-PCR on the TCR CDR3 using the HTBI primer set. TCRdb re-called the multiplex PCR reads through MiXCR, storing one row per CDR3 protein. The sample lists 750,000 to 900,000 distinct CDR3 sequences, approximately 40% occurring once. The sample comprised blood. All receptors come from a young man with Graves' hyperthyroidism.

V and J are TRBV25-1 and TRBJ2-6, with TRBD1 matching over 8 bases. V shed 7 bases, J shed 4 bases, and the junction held 6 bases outside the gene matches. The germline V gene encodes CDR1 MGHDK and CDR2 SYGVNS. The CDR3 is made up of 15 amino acids. This chain's CDR3 is CASNPGGWGANVLTF. The DNA for the CDR3 is TGTGCCAGCAACCCAGGGGGCTGGGGGGCCAACGTCCTGACTTTC. Variable domain in full (rest from reference TRBV25-1 and TRBJ2-6): EADIYQTPRYLVIGTGKKITLECSQTMGHDKMYWYQQDPGMELHLIHYSYGVNSTEKGDLSSESTVSRIRTEHFPLTLESARPSHTSQYLCASNPGGWGANVLTFGAGSRLTVL.

The V call is TRBV19, the J call TRBJ1-2; D gene unclear. The V gene lost 5 bases and the J gene lost 12 bases, with 19 bases spanning the gap. The CDR3 contains 13 residues. The germline CDR1 and CDR2 sequences are LNHDA and SQIVND (reference sequence). CDR3 DNA: TGTGCCAGTAGTCCAGGCGGACTAGCGGCGAACACCTTC. Translating it yields CASSPGGLAANTF. The variable domain in full, with the rest retrieved from reference TRBV19 and TRBJ1-2, is DGGITQSPKYLFRKEGQNVTLSCEQNLNHDAMYWYRQDPGQGLRLIYYSQIVNDFQKGDIAEGYSVSREKKESFPLTVTSAQKNPTAFYLCASSPGGLAANTFGSGTRLTVV.

The rearrangement joins TRBV2 to TRBJ2-5; D might be TRBD1 (6 bases). Looked up from germline, CDR1 is SNHLY and CDR2 is FYNNEI. Trimming removed 6 bases from V and 4 bases from J, with 30 bases in between. The CDR3 covers 19 residues. The CDR3 sequence is CASRRPDTGEQGYGETQYF. The CDR3 DNA follows: TGTGCCAGCAGACGGCCGGACACCGGGGAGCAGGGGTATGGAGAGACCCAGTACTTC. Full variable domain (remainder filled in from reference TRBV2 and TRBJ2-5): EPEVTQTPSHQVTQMGQEVILRCVPISNHLYFYWYRQILGQKVEFLVSFYNNEISEKSEIFDDQFSVERPDGSNFTLKIRSTKLEDSAMYFCASRRPDTGEQGYGETQYFGPGTRLLVL.

The chain couples TRBV10-3 to TRBJ2-3; 8 bases are a match to TRBD2. CDR1 ENHRY and CDR2 SYGVKD come from the germline V gene. J gave up 1 base and V 11 bases, and 17 bases lay outside the gene matches. The CDR3 sequence is 17 residues long. CDR3 amino acids: CAAPSTGREDRTDTQYF. The DNA of the CDR3 is TGTGCCGCCCCCTCCACTGGGCGGGAGGATCGCACAGATACGCAGTATTTT.

The genes are TRBV20-1 and TRBJ2-7, with TRBD2 as a possible D gene (6 bases). V dropped 3 bases and J dropped 1 base, with 16 bases sitting between them. Per the germline V gene, CDR1 is DFQATT and CDR2 is SNEGSKA (reference sequence). The CDR3 runs to 15 residues. The CDR3 DNA reads as TGCAGTGCTAGCCAATTAAATAGCGGATCCTACGAGCAGTACTTC. This gives the protein CSASQLNSGSYEQYF.